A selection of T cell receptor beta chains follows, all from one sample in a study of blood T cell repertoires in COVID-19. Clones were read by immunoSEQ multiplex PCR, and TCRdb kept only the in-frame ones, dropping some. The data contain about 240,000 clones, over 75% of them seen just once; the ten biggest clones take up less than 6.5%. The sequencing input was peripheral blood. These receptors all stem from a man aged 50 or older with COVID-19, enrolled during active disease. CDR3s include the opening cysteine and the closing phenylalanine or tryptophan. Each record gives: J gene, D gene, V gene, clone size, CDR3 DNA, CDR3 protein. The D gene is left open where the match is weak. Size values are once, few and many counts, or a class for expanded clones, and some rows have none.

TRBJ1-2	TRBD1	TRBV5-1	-	TGCGCCAGCAAGAGGGACAGGGTTGGTAACTATGGCTACACCTTC	CASKRDRVGNYGYTF
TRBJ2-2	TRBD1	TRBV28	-	TGTGCCAGCAGTTCAGGGGGCGCGGACACCGGGGAGCTGTTTTTT	CASSSGGADTGELFF
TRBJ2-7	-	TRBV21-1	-	TGTGCCAGCAGCAAAAGACTAGCGGGGGGAACCACCTACGAGCAGTACTTC	CASSKRLAGGTTYEQYF
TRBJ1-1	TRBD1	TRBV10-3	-	TGTGCCATCAGTCCAGGGGGCACTGTGGACACTGAAGCTTTCTTT	CAISPGGTVDTEAFF
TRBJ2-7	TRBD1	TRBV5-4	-	TGTGCCAGCAGACCCGGGACAGGGTCGTCCTACGAGCAGTACTTC	CASRPGTGSSYEQYF
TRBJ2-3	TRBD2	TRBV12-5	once	TGTGCTAGTGGTTTCGGGGACTACACAGATACGCAGTATTTT	CASGFGDYTDTQYF
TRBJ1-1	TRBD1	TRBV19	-	TGTGCCAGTAGTGCGGGACAGCATAACACTGAAGCTTTCTTT	CASSAGQHNTEAFF
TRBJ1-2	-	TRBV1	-	TGCACCAGCAGCCGGGGTGGTGGGCAGGGGGCGGACTATGGCTACACCTTC	CTSSRGGGQGADYGYTF
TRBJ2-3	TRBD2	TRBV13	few	TGTGCCAGCAGCTTAGGACTAGCGGAAAGCACAGATACGCAGTATTTT	CASSLGLAESTDTQYF
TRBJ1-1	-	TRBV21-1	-	TGTGCCAGCAGCAAAGAGACAGAGAACACTGAAGCTTTCTTT	CASSKETENTEAFF
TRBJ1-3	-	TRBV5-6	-	TGTGCCAGCAGCTTGAAATCCGGGTCTGGAAACACCATATATTTT	CASSLKSGSGNTIYF
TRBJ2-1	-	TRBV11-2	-	TGTGCCAGCAGCGCCCCGGAGAAAGGACTACACAATGAGCAGTTCTTC	CASSAPEKGLHNEQFF
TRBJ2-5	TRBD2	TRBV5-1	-	TGCGCCAGCACGGGACTAGCGGGGCAAGAGACCCAGTACTTC	CASTGLAGQETQYF
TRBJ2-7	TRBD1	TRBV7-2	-	TGTGCCAGCAGCTCTGGACAGGCTTCCTACGAGCAGTACTTC	CASSSGQASYEQYF
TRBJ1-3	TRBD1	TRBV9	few	TGTGCCAGCAGCCCCGGACAGGGCATTGGAAACACCATATATTTT	CASSPGQGIGNTIYF
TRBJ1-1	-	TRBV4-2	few	TGTGCCAGCAGCCAGGGACAAAGGAACACTGAAGCTTTCTTT	CASSQGQRNTEAFF
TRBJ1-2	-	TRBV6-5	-	TGTGCCAGCAGTCCAGGACAGCTCTATGGCTACACCTTC	CASSPGQLYGYTF
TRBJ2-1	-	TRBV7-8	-	TGTGCCAGCTCAGGGGGCGGTGCCGGGGGGGAGCAGTTCTTC	CASSGGGAGGEQFF
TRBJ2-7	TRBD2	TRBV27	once	TGTGCCAGCAGTTTTGGTACTAGCGGCTACGAGCAGTACTTC	CASSFGTSGYEQYF
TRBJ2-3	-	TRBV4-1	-	TGCGCCAGCAGCCAAGATCCCCCGGGACTCCATGCAGATACGCAGTATTTT	CASSQDPPGLHADTQYF
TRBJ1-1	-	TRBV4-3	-	TGCGCCAGCAGTAAGGACAGAGTAAATGGTGAAGCTTTCTTT	CASSKDRVNGEAFF
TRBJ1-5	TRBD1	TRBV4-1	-	TGCGCCAGCAGCCCCCGGACAGGGGACCGAAATCAGCCCCAGCATTTT	CASSPRTGDRNQPQHF
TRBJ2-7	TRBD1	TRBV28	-	TGTGCCAGCATCAAGACAGGGGGGGACTACGAGCAGTACTTC	CASIKTGGDYEQYF
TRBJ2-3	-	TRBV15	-	TGTGCCACCAGCAGAGATTACTTGTCCACAGATACGCAGTATTTT	CATSRDYLSTDTQYF
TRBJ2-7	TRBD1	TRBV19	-	TGTGCCAGTAGTATAGTTGACAGGGGCATTGGCGAGCAGTACTTC	CASSIVDRGIGEQYF
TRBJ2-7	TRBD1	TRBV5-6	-	TGTGCCAGCAGCCGAGACAGGGGAGTGTACTTC	CASSRDRGVYF
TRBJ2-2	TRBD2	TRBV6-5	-	TGTGCCAGCACTCGACGCGGGGGGGCAGCCGGGGAGCTGTTTTTT	CASTRRGGAAGELFF
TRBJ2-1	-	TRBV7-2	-	TGTGCCAGCAGCTTGGACTGGTCTGAGCAGTTCTTC	CASSLDWSEQFF
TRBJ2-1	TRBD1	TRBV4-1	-	TGCGCCAGCAGTCTGGACAGGGTCTCCTACAATGAGCAGTTCTTC	CASSLDRVSYNEQFF
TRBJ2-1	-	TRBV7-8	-	TGTGCCAGCAGCTTAGAAGTGGCGGGGGCTGACAATGAGCAGTTCTTC	CASSLEVAGADNEQFF
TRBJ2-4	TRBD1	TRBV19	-	TGTGCCAGTAGTATGAAGGATGTGAAAGGGGGCTTGGGCAAAAACATTCAGTACTTC	CASSMKDVKGGLGKNIQYF
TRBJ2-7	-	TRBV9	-	TGTGCCAGCAGCGTAGGCCCCGGGGAGGATCAGTACTTC	CASSVGPGEDQYF
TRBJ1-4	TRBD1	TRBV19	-	TGTGCCAGTAGTACCGATAGACAGGGGACCATTGGGAAACTGTTTTTT	CASSTDRQGTIGKLFF
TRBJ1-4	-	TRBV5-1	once	TGCGCCAGCAGCTCTGGGACTTCCGAAAAACTGTTTTTT	CASSSGTSEKLFF
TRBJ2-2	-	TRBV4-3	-	TGCGCCAGCAGCCAAGAGGGAGGGGGGAACACCGGGGAGCTGTTTTTT	CASSQEGGGNTGELFF
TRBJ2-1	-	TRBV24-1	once	TGTGCCACCAGTTTAGCGGGACAGAATAACAATGAGCAGTTCTTC	CATSLAGQNNNEQFF
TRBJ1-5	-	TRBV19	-	TGTGCCACCTCACTCGAGTTCTACAATCAGCCCCAGCATTTT	CATSLEFYNQPQHF
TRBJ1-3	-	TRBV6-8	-	TGTGCCGCGGTAGTCTCTGGAAACACCATATATTTT	CAAVVSGNTIYF
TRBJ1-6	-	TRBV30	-	TGTGCCTGGAAGGTAGGGAACGGAGGTAGTTCACCCCTCCACTTT	CAWKVGNGGSSPLHF
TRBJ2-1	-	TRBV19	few	TGTGCCAGTAGTATAGTACAGTACACCTACAATGAGCAGTTCTTC	CASSIVQYTYNEQFF
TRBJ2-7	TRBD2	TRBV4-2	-	TGTGCCAGCAGCCAAGGGACTAGCGGGGGGCCCTACGAGCAGTACTTC	CASSQGTSGGPYEQYF